The clone carrying this T cell receptor beta chain was recorded many times. Its antigen is still unknown. The data derive from a study of T-cell reconstitution after alpha-beta-depleted transplantation in children. General observations from the study: One year post-transplant, T-cell counts and diversity were largely derived from T cells produced anew. Reports say that about two months after transplant, the alpha-beta T cells came out of several hundred graft clones that had expanded.

Unique molecular identifiers were incorporated into the prepared TCRbeta library. TCRdb passed the PCR reads through MiXCR, listing each CDR3 protein once. This table holds 250,000 to 300,000 distinct CDR3 sequences, roughly 10% found once. Losses at the gene ends were 10 bases for V and 6 bases for J; bases not matched to a gene: 10. This CDR3 contains 14 residues. Germline V CDR1 and CDR2: MDHEN, SYDVKM. This TCR came from a male patient aged 2 to 10 who had a stem cell transplant for chronic granulomatous disease, so the T cells may come from the graft donor. The chain employs TRBV28 and TRBJ2-1; 9 positions match TRBD2. The specimen was peripheral blood, collected 180 days after TCRalphabeta/CD19-depleted stem cell transplant. The CDR3 region has the DNA TGTGCCACCCTTGGCGGGAGGGCGATCAATGAGCAGTTCTTC. This codes for CATLGGRAINEQFF.